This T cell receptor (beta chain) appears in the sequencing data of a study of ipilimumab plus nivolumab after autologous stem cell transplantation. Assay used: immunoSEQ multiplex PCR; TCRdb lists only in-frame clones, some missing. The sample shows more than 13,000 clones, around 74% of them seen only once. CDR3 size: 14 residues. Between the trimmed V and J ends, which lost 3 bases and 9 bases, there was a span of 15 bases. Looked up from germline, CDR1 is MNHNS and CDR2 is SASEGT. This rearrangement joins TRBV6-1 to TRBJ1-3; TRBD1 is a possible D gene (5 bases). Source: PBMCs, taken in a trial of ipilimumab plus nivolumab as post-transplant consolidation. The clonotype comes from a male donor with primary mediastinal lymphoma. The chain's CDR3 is CASSDGGVGATIYF. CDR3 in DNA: TGTGCCAGCAGTGACGGAGGGGTAGGGGCCACCATATATTTT.